These 26 T cell receptor beta chains originate from one sample sequenced in a study of blood T cell repertoires in COVID-19. The repertoire was sequenced with immunoSEQ multiplex PCR; TCRdb's copy has only in-frame clones and lacks some. In the table there are around 50,000 clones, over 70% of which are singletons. Sequenced sample: peripheral blood. Receptors were obtained from a man between 65 and 85 years old with acute or convalescent COVID-19.

The V gene is TRBV2, the J gene TRBJ2-7, with D unclear. Germline CDR1 reads SNHLY; CDR2 reads FYNNEI. Trimming stripped 10 bases from V and 4 bases from J, with 14 bases between. This CDR3 comprises 12 residues. The CDR3 here is CATGGVIYEQYF. The CDR3 nucleotides are TGTGCCACCGGCGGCGTGATATACGAGCAGTACTTC.

The genes are TRBV11-2 and TRBJ2-5, with D possibly TRBD2 on 6 matching bases. The V end lost 1 base, the J end lost 9 bases, and 18 bases lay between the germline ends. The CDR3 runs 15 residues. Germline V gene sequence: CDR1 SGHAT, CDR2 FQNNGV. The CDR3 sequence is CASSLANPGERAQYF. The DNA of the CDR3 is TGTGCCAGCAGCTTAGCAAATCCGGGGGAGCGGGCCCAGTACTTC.

This chain links TRBV7-3 with TRBJ2-1, with 14 nucleotides matching TRBD2. J gave up 6 bases and V 6 bases, and 13 bases lay outside the gene matches. This CDR3 region has 18 residues. Germline CDR1 reads SGHTA; CDR2 reads FQGTGA. The CDR3 loop is CASSPNLGLAGGINEQFF. The CDR3 DNA follows: TGTGCCAGCAGTCCCAACCTCGGACTAGCGGGAGGAATCAATGAGCAGTTCTTC.

V gene TRBV28 combines with J gene TRBJ1-1; D is possibly TRBD1 (6 bases). V was cut by 7 bases and J by 0 bases, with 15 bases left in between. The CDR3 extends over 15 amino acids. Germline assignment: CDR1 MDHEN and CDR2 SYDVKM. CDR3 in amino acids: CASTSGVHVNTEAFF. The CDR3 DNA is TGTGCCAGCACCTCAGGGGTCCACGTGAACACTGAAGCTTTCTTT.

The J gene is TRBJ1-2, the V gene TRBV12-3 or TRBV12-4, with unresolved D. The V gene lost 5 bases and the J gene lost 8 bases, with 15 bases spanning the gap. This CDR3 contains 13 residues. The CDR3 sequence: CASSVSRFEGYTF. The CDR3 DNA is TGTGCCAGCAGTGTTTCGAGGTTCGAAGGCTACACCTTC.

The chain employs TRBV7-2 and TRBJ2-4, with D possibly being TRBD2 (6 bases). V lost 5 bases and J lost 6, with 11 bases in between. The V gene's germline CDR1 is SGHTA and CDR2 FQGNSA. CDR3 length: 13 amino acids. The chain's CDR3 is CASSPLRGNIQYF. CDR3 nucleotide sequence: TGTGCCAGCAGCCCGTTGCGGGGAAACATTCAGTACTTC.

This clone was recorded once. The V gene is TRBV19, the J gene TRBJ2-7, with 12 positions matching TRBD1. Germline CDR1 LNHDA, CDR2 SQIVND (reference sequence). V lost 10 bases to trimming and J lost 1 base; unmatched junction nucleotides: 11. CDR3 size: 16 residues. CDR3 bases: TGTGCCACCCAAGGGACAGGGGGCATGGTGTCCTACGAGCAGTACTTC. The encoded protein is CATQGTGGMVSYEQYF.

This chain joins TRBV6-1 and TRBJ2-7; TRBD2 is a possible D gene (5 bases). The CDR3 loop spans 12 amino acids. From germline, CDR1 is MNHNS and CDR2 SASEGT. Deletions cut 3 bases from V and 4 bases from J, with 7 bases between. The CDR3 region is CASSELAYEQYF. The DNA of the CDR3 is TGTGCCAGCAGTGAGTTAGCGTACGAGCAGTACTTC.

V is TRBV27 and J is TRBJ1-1; D unresolved. The V end lost 6 bases, the J end lost 6 bases, and 14 bases lay between the germline ends. Germline CDR1 reads MNHEY; CDR2 reads SMNVEV (reference sequence). This CDR3 is built from 13 residues. The CDR3 protein is CASSPWEASEAFF. The CDR3 DNA sequence: TGTGCCAGCAGCCCCTGGGAGGCTTCTGAAGCTTTCTTT.

This sequence joins TRBV9 and TRBJ2-7; 8 bases are shared with TRBD1. The V segment lost 4 bases and the J segment 2 bases; nucleotides outside the gene matches: 5. CDR3 length: 14 residues. Germline CDR1 reads SGDLS; CDR2 reads YYNGEE. CDR3 DNA sequence: TGTGCCAGCAGCCCGGCAGGGGGCGCCTACGAGCAGTACTTC. This encodes CASSPAGGAYEQYF.

The V gene is TRBV2, the J gene TRBJ2-1, with 10 positions matching TRBD1. V shed 4 bases and J 10 bases; nucleotides not matched to a gene: 16. CDR1 and CDR2 from the germline V gene are SNHLY and FYNNEI. This CDR3 is 17 amino acids long. The CDR3 sequence is CASSAYPGQGVPREQFF. The DNA for the CDR3 is TGTGCCAGCAGTGCATACCCCGGACAGGGGGTCCCTCGGGAGCAGTTCTTC.

This sequence joins TRBV7-9 and TRBJ2-1; 7 bases are a match to TRBD2. The V segment lost 7 bases and the J segment 1 base; nucleotides outside the gene matches: 10. The length of the CDR3 is 16 residues. Per the germline V gene, CDR1 is SEHNR and CDR2 is FQNEAQ (reference sequence). In DNA form, the CDR3 reads TGTGCCAGCACCCCCTGGGGCGGGGGTTCCTACAATGAGCAGTTCTTC. It yields the protein CASTPWGGGSYNEQFF.

CDR3 DNA: TGCGCCAGCAGCTCTGGACTAGCGGCCACCCAAGAGACCCAGTACTTC. This codes for CASSSGLAATQETQYF. V is TRBV5-1 and J is TRBJ2-5; 10 nucleotides align to TRBD2. Germline V gives CDR1 SGHRS, CDR2 YFSETQ. Trimming took 3 bases from V and 1 from J; bases not matched to a gene: 6. CDR3 length equals 16 residues.

This chain connects TRBV7-8 to TRBJ1-4; 7 bases fit TRBD1. There are 14 residues in the CDR3. Germline CDR1 and CDR2: SGHVS and FQNEAQ. V lost 8 bases, J lost 3 bases, and 6 bases stayed unmatched. CDR3 DNA sequence: TGTGCCAGCCTCCCCGGGACAGCTAATGAAAAACTGTTTTTT. It is translated as CASLPGTANEKLFF.

The V call is TRBV28, the J call TRBJ1-6; D ambiguous. Germline CDR1 MDHEN, CDR2 SYDVKM. The CDR3 is 12 amino acids. V gave up 9 bases and J gave up 5 bases, with 8 bases separating them. CDR3 in amino acids: CARRLNNSPLHF. CDR3 nucleotides: TGTGCCAGGAGGCTGAATAATTCACCCCTCCACTTT.

The rearrangement links TRBV11-2 to TRBJ1-2; perhaps TRBD1 as D (6 bases). Germline CDR1 and CDR2: SGHAT and FQNNGV. Trimming cost V 5 bases and J 8 bases, with 15 bases left between them. The CDR3 has 13 amino acids. The DNA for the CDR3 is TGTGCCAGCAGCCCGGACAGATTTACCGGCTACACCTTC. Its protein is CASSPDRFTGYTF. Together with reference TRBV11-2 and TRBJ1-2, the CDR3 gives the full variable domain: EAGVAQSPRYKIIEKRQSVAFWCNPISGHATLYWYQQILGQGPKLLIQFQNNGVVDDSQLPKDRFSAERLKGVDSTLKIQPAKLEDSAVYLCASSPDRFTGYTFGSGTRLTVV.

The table lists this clone with a few counts. This sequence joins TRBV6-2 or TRBV6-3 and TRBJ2-3; TRBD2 agrees at 12 bases. Germline CDR1 MNHEY, CDR2 SVGEGT. The CDR3 covers 16 residues. With V trimmed by 2 bases and J by 4 bases, 4 bases remained unmatched. CDR3 residues: CASSYRTSGTADTQYF. The CDR3 DNA sequence: TGTGCCAGCAGTTACCGGACTAGCGGGACAGCAGATACGCAGTATTTT.

This clone was counted a few times. V and J are TRBV10-1 and TRBJ1-2; D possibly corresponds to TRBD1 (6 bases). V was clipped by 7 bases and J by 2 bases, with 17 bases between them. The CDR3 runs to 15 residues. The germline CDR1 and CDR2 sequences are WNHNN and SYGVQD (reference sequence). The CDR3 here is CASIPRGGRNYGYTF. In DNA, the CDR3 is TGCGCCAGCATCCCCAGGGGCGGACGGAACTATGGCTACACCTTC.

This rearrangement joins TRBV19 to TRBJ1-6; possible D gene TRBD1, 5 bases. This CDR3 spans 13 amino acids. Germline values: CDR1 LNHDA, CDR2 SQIVND (reference sequence). Trimming left V 5 bases short and J 5 bases short, with 7 bases between. The CDR3 coding sequence is TGTGCCAGTAGTGGCAGGGATAATTCACCCCTCCACTTT. This translates into CASSGRDNSPLHF.

This clone was seen more than once but under ten times. This chain links TRBV19 with TRBJ1-5, with unresolved D. The V end was cut by 0 bases, the J end by 5 bases, with 17 bases between. CDR3 length equals 17 residues. The germline V gene has CDR1 LNHDA and CDR2 SQIVND (reference sequence). The DNA for the CDR3 is TGTGCCAGTAGTATAGACCGTCGGGGTCTGGTCGATCAGCCCCAGCATTTT. It is translated as CASSIDRRGLVDQPQHF.

This chain joins TRBV6-5 and TRBJ1-4, with D perhaps matching TRBD1 (5 bases). V was trimmed by 0 bases and J by 14 bases, leaving 13 bases between them. This CDR3 has 13 amino acids. Germline CDR1 and CDR2: MNHEY and SVGAGI. This CDR3 is CASSYSTGGKLFF. The CDR3 DNA sequence: TGTGCCAGCAGTTACTCGACGGGGGGTAAGCTGTTTTTT.

The V gene is TRBV7-9, the J gene TRBJ1-1; D not certain. Germline V gene sequence: CDR1 SEHNR, CDR2 FQNEAQ (reference sequence). The length of the CDR3 is 13 residues. The V and J ends lost 8 bases and 4 bases respectively, with 14 bases between them. The CDR3 DNA follows: TGTGCCAGCGGTCGAGAGGGTGGCACTGAAGCTTTCTTT. Translating it yields CASGREGGTEAFF.

In DNA, the CDR3 is TGTGCCAGCAGCCCGAGCAGCGGAAAACTGTTTTTT. It encodes CASSPSSGKLFF. The rearrangement uses TRBV3-1 (or the pseudogene TRBV3-2) and TRBJ1-4; D not certain. V lost 4 bases and J lost 10, with 10 bases in between. There are 12 residues in the CDR3. Per the germline V gene, CDR1 is LGHDT and CDR2 is YNNKEL (reference sequence).

V and J are TRBV7-3 and TRBJ2-7, with TRBD1 identical over 10 bases. Trimming took 5 bases from V and 6 from J; bases not matched to a gene: 10. The germline gives CDR1 SGHTA, CDR2 FQGTGA. This CDR3 is 15 amino acids long. The CDR3: CASSRGTGVTSEQYF. CDR3 sequence (DNA): TGTGCCAGCAGCCGAGGGACAGGGGTTACTTCCGAGCAGTACTTC.

This clone was seen just once. V usage is TRBV23-1 and J usage is TRBJ1-1; D perhaps matches TRBD1 (5 bases). TRBV23-1 is an ORF, and what it does is uncertain. The ends were cut back, 0 bases at V and 0 bases at J, with 14 bases in the middle. CDR3 size: 17 residues. The CDR3 region has the DNA TGCGCCAGCAGTCAATCTCGACAGAAGTACATGAACACTGAAGCTTTCTTT. Translating gives CASSQSRQKYMNTEAFF.

The chain is built from TRBV7-6 and TRBJ1-4; D is ambiguous. With 0 bases removed from V and 0 bases from J, the gap between germline ends came to 17 bases. Germline V CDR1 and CDR2: SGHVS, FNYEAQ. The CDR3 runs 19 residues. This CDR3 is CASSLASRAERATNEKLFF. The CDR3 nucleotides are TGTGCCAGCAGCTTAGCGTCCCGTGCGGAGCGGGCAACTAATGAAAAACTGTTTTTT.